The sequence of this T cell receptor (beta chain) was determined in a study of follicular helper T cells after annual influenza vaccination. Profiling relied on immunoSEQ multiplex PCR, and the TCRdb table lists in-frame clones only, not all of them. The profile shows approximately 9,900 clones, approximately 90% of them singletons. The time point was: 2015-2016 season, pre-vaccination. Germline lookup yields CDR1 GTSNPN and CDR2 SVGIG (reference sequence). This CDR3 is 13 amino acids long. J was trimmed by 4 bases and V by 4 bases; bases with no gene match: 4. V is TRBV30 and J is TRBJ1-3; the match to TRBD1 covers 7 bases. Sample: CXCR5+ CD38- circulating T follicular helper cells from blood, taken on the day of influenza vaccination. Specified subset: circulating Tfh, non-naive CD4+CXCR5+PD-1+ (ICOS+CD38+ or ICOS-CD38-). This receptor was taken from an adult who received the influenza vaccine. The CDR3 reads CAWTTGAGNTIYF. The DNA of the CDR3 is TGTGCCTGGACAACAGGGGCGGGAAACACCATATATTTT.